This T cell receptor beta chain was recorded in a study of metastatic and nonmetastatic thyroid tumors. There were no patients who had received any treatment before thyroid surgery. Original processing notes: Building a distant-metastasis classifier for papillary thyroid cancer drew on CDR3 differences across clinicopathological groups. TCRdb re-called the PCR reads via MiXCR. The V and J calls and clone size are TCRdb's, not the authors'. Among roughly 50,000 clones listed, over 20% were seen once. Trimming cost V 3 bases and J 3 bases, with 14 bases left between them. This CDR3 has 15 residues. Germline values: CDR1 GTSNPN, CDR2 SVGIG (reference sequence). As regards this clone: Antigen specificity is unknown.

Study-wide findings and caveats: The study reportedly found significantly higher TCR beta diversity in malignant thyroid tumors than benign nodules, in blood and tumor.

The chain is built from TRBV30 and TRBJ2-2, with D perhaps matching TRBD1 (5 bases). Sequencing was carried out using blood. The TCR originated in a male donor with papillary thyroid cancer or a benign thyroid nodule (not recorded which). Some clones in this sample may be carry-over from other donors' samples. CDR3 sequence reads: CAWSSQGGDTGELFF. The CDR3 DNA follows: TGTGCCTGGAGCTCCCAGGGTGGGGACACCGGGGAGCTGTTTTTT.